This T cell receptor (beta chain) was found in a study of blood T cell repertoires in COVID-19. Background on the study: Whether acute or convalescent, the COVID-19 samples came from the United States, Italy and Spain. T cells, B-cell-depleted T cells, or PBMCs supplied cDNA or gDNA.

This clone showed up just a few times. In the study's own analysis: Amplification of reference gene primers provided the estimated nucleated cell counts. Libraries were prepared by immunoSEQ multiplex PCR; TCRdb keeps only in-frame clonotypes and omits some of them. D and trimming come from the DNA, and the V and J calls and clone size come from that table. Altogether about 120,000 clones are present, around four fifths being singletons, with the ten largest covering approximately 2.1%. Trimming took off 6 bases at V and 5 bases at J, with 8 bases between the two ends. There are 12 residues in the CDR3.

The clonotype was recovered from a man in his thirties or forties with acute or convalescent COVID-19. This sequence joins TRBV12-3 or TRBV12-4 and TRBJ1-5; D gene uncertain. Sequencing used peripheral blood. CDR3 in DNA: TGTGCCAGCAGCGCCGAGTATCAGCCCCAGCATTTT. It encodes CASSAEYQPQHF.